The 25 T cell receptor beta chains given below trace back to one sample, sequenced in a study of chemoradiotherapy in HPV16-positive cancers. Method: immunoSEQ multiplex PCR; TCRdb's copy keeps in-frame clones and lacks some. Of 9,500 to 15,000 clones listed, about 86% are singletons. Sequenced material: blood, taken from a patient who underwent chemoradiotherapy. The receptor set was obtained from a human donor with HPV-associated anogenital cancer.

V gene TRBV4-3 combines with J gene TRBJ2-1, with 10 nucleotides matching TRBD2. V shed 0 bases, J shed 0 bases, and the junction held 8 bases outside the gene matches. The germline CDR1 and CDR2 sequences are LGHNA and YSLEER. This CDR3 contains 19 residues. This chain's CDR3 is CASSQEALAGLSSYNEQFF. CDR3 DNA sequence: TGCGCCAGCAGCCAAGAAGCACTAGCGGGGCTTAGCTCCTACAATGAGCAGTTCTTC.

This rearrangement joins TRBV2 to TRBJ2-2, with 8 positions matching TRBD2. CDR1 SNHLY and CDR2 FYNNEI come from the germline V gene. This CDR3 region has 15 residues. V lost 3 bases to trimming and J lost 2 bases; unmatched junction nucleotides: 2. The CDR3 is CASSDRGGNTGELFF. The CDR3 nucleotides are TGTGCCAGCAGTGACCGGGGGGGAAACACCGGGGAGCTGTTTTTT.

This chain uses TRBV19 with TRBJ1-5; TRBD1 aligns across 8 bases. Looked up from germline, CDR1 is LNHDA and CDR2 is SQIVND (reference sequence). Unmatched junction bases numbered 9, after V lost 8 bases and J lost 0 bases. CDR3 size: 16 residues. The CDR3 here is CASYRQGPYSNQPQHF. As DNA, the CDR3 is TGTGCCAGTTATCGACAGGGGCCTTATAGCAATCAGCCCCAGCATTTT.

The gene calls are TRBV6-6 and TRBJ2-7; TRBD1 aligns across 8 bases. V lost 6 bases to trimming and J lost 0 bases; unmatched junction nucleotides: 4. The germline V gene encodes CDR1 MNHNY and CDR2 SVGAGI (reference sequence). The CDR3 length is 14 residues. CDR3 region: CASRTGGGSYEQYF. CDR3 bases: TGTGCCAGCAGAACAGGGGGTGGCTCCTACGAGCAGTACTTC.

The chain has TRBV5-1 and TRBJ1-2; perhaps TRBD1 as D (6 bases). CDR1 is SGHRS and CDR2 is YFSETQ in the germline V gene. The CDR3 extends over 12 amino acids. The germline V and J ends were trimmed by 2 bases and 4 bases, with 6 bases remaining between them. The CDR3 nucleotides are TGCGCCAGCAGCTTACAGGGCTATGGCTACACCTTC. This translates into CASSLQGYGYTF.

The CDR3 is CASSPEVGGYSYNEQFF. For the CDR3, the DNA is TGTGCCAGCAGCCCGGAGGTAGGTGGGTACTCCTACAATGAGCAGTTCTTC. This chain joins TRBV5-4 and TRBJ2-1; D may be TRBD2 (5 bases). Germline V gene data show CDR1 as SGHNT and CDR2 as YYREEE (reference sequence). CDR3 size: 17 residues. Deletions cut 4 bases from V and 0 bases from J, with 17 bases between. The complete variable domain, with remaining parts taken from reference TRBV5-4 and TRBJ2-1, reads ETGVTQSPTHLIKTRGQQVTLRCSSQSGHNTVSWYQQALGQGPQFIFQYYREEENGRGNFPPRFSGLQFPNYSSELNVNALELDDSALYLCASSPEVGGYSYNEQFFGPGTRLTVL.

V usage is TRBV4-2 and J usage is TRBJ2-4, with TRBD1 as a possible D gene (6 bases). Trimming left V 1 base short and J 3 bases short, with 22 bases between. From germline, CDR1 is LGHNA and CDR2 YNFKEQ. This CDR3 comprises 19 residues. The DNA of the CDR3 is TGTGCCAGCAGCCAAGGGGCTAGCACAGGGTCTCTGGACAAAAACATTCAGTACTTC. Amino acid sequence: CASSQGASTGSLDKNIQYF.

The J gene is TRBJ1-5, the V gene TRBV9; 9 bases are shared with TRBD1. The germline gives CDR1 SGDLS, CDR2 YYNGEE. The CDR3 is made up of 15 amino acids. After removal of 3 bases from V and 3 bases from J, the junction contained 4 bases not matched to a gene. The CDR3 loop reads CASSGGDRDNQPQHF. The CDR3 DNA sequence: TGTGCCAGCAGCGGAGGGGACAGGGACAATCAGCCCCAGCATTTT.

The J gene is TRBJ1-6, the V gene TRBV5-1; TRBD1 agrees at 7 bases. The germline CDR1 and CDR2 sequences are SGHRS and YFSETQ. CDR3 size: 17 residues. The V and J ends lost 1 base and 14 bases, in that order; junction bases with no gene match: 18. DNA of the CDR3: TGCGCCAGCAGCTTGTTTGAGGGGGCGGCAAACGGCCTAACCCTCCACTTT. It yields the protein CASSLFEGAANGLTLHF.

The chain combines TRBV6-6 with TRBJ1-3; D gene ambiguous. The CDR3 extends over 15 amino acids. Trimming pared 8 bases from V and 0 bases from J, leaving 14 bases between. Germline CDR1 is MNHNY and CDR2 is SVGAGI (reference sequence). The CDR3 reads CASSPGGVSGNTIYF. The CDR3 nucleotides are TGTGCCAGCTCCCCAGGCGGTGTCTCTGGAAACACCATATATTTT.

The sample holds one count of this clone. The genes are TRBV5-6 and TRBJ2-2; TRBD1 might be the D (6 bases). CDR3 length: 12 residues. Trimming cost V 4 bases and J 6 bases, with 7 bases left between them. Germline V gene sequence: CDR1 SGHDT, CDR2 YYEEEE. CDR3 sequence: CASSRTAGELFF. CDR3 coding DNA: TGTGCCAGCAGCCGGACAGCCGGGGAGCTGTTTTTT.

This clone has a handful of counts. A junction boundary mismatches the germline segment, possibly from a read error. This chain uses TRBV25-1 with TRBJ2-6; 7 bases line up with TRBD1. This CDR3 has 13 amino acids. CDR1 and CDR2 from the germline V gene are MGHDK and SYGVNS. The DNA for the CDR3 is TGTGCCAGCAGTGAAGAGGGGGCGAACGTCCTGACTTTC. Translated, it gives CASSEEGANVLTF.

CDR3 region: CASSPYGTGGDTQYF. Here the CDR3 DNA reads TGTGCCAGCAGTCCCTACGGGACAGGAGGGGATACGCAGTATTTT. The J gene is TRBJ2-3, the V gene TRBV6-1; TRBD1 matches at 8 bases. Trimming removed 5 bases from V and 6 bases from J; junction bases left unmatched: 10. This CDR3 comprises 15 residues. Germline V gene sequence: CDR1 MNHNS, CDR2 SASEGT.

The chain employs TRBV4-3 and TRBJ2-7; D is undetermined. The CDR3 extends over 15 amino acids. V was shortened by 0 bases and J by 3 bases, with 12 bases between the two germline ends. Germline V gene lookup returns CDR1 LGHNA and CDR2 YSLEER. DNA of the CDR3: TGCGCCAGCAGCCAAGACGTCCAAAGTAGCTACGAGCAGTACTTC. This translates into CASSQDVQSSYEQYF.

The rearrangement links TRBV18 to TRBJ1-6; D is perhaps TRBD1 (6 bases). Per germline, CDR1 KGHSH and CDR2 LQKENI. This CDR3 contains 16 residues. Trimming stripped 1 base from V and 10 bases from J, with 17 bases between. In DNA, the CDR3 is TGTGCCAGCTCACCACAAGGGGCGGACAGTGGATCACCCCTCCACTTT. Protein: CASSPQGADSGSPLHF.

The chain recombines TRBV2 with TRBJ1-1, with unresolved D. The length of the CDR3 is 13 residues. The V end was cut by 7 bases, the J end by 0 bases, with 9 bases between. Looked up from germline, CDR1 is SNHLY and CDR2 is FYNNEI. The chain's CDR3 is CASNEQMNTEAFF. The DNA of the CDR3 is TGTGCCAGCAACGAACAGATGAACACTGAAGCTTTCTTT. The full variable domain, its missing parts supplied by reference TRBV2 and TRBJ1-1, is EPEVTQTPSHQVTQMGQEVILRCVPISNHLYFYWYRQILGQKVEFLVSFYNNEISEKSEIFDDQFSVERPDGSNFTLKIRSTKLEDSAMYFCASNEQMNTEAFFGQGTRLTVV.

This clone has just a few counts. The CDR3 here is CASTPTLPNSPLHF. CDR3 in DNA: TGTGCCAGCACCCCTACCCTTCCTAATTCACCCCTCCACTTT. The chain carries TRBV2 and TRBJ1-6; no firm D call. Between the trimmed V and J ends, which lost 7 bases and 6 bases, there was a span of 13 bases. The CDR3 loop spans 14 amino acids. Germline V gene data show CDR1 as SNHLY and CDR2 as FYNNEI.

The chain couples TRBV2 to TRBJ2-3; 7 bases map to TRBD1. Looked up from germline, CDR1 is SNHLY and CDR2 is FYNNEI. CDR3 length: 13 residues. The V segment lost 6 bases and the J segment 2 bases; nucleotides outside the gene matches: 2. The chain's CDR3 is CASRTGITDTQYF. CDR3 DNA sequence: TGTGCCAGCAGGACAGGGATCACAGATACGCAGTATTTT.

The V gene is TRBV5-1, the J gene TRBJ2-3; TRBD2 is a possible D gene (5 bases). The ends were cut back, 5 bases at V and 3 bases at J, with 16 bases in the middle. This CDR3 has 15 amino acids. Germline CDR1 reads SGHRS; CDR2 reads YFSETQ. CDR3 protein: CASSSAPGWTDTQYF. For the CDR3, the DNA is TGCGCCAGCAGTTCCGCCCCGGGGTGGACAGATACGCAGTATTTT.

In its sample, this clone was seen once. In nucleotides, the CDR3 is TGTGCCAGCAGCCCCTCCCCGGGGGGGACTAATTCAGATACGCAGTATTTT. Encoded protein: CASSPSPGGTNSDTQYF. The V and J genes are TRBV9 and TRBJ2-3; 8 bases match TRBD2. With 4 bases clipped from V and 4 bases from J, the junction kept 14 bases outside the gene matches. The CDR3 runs to 17 residues. CDR1 is SGDLS, CDR2 YYNGEE, per germline.

The J gene is TRBJ2-1, the V gene TRBV9, with 12 bases aligning to TRBD2. The CDR3 has 17 residues. Germline CDR1 and CDR2: SGDLS and YYNGEE. Trimming at V came to 3 bases and at J to 7 bases, leaving 11 bases not matched to a gene. The CDR3 loop is CASSGHTGLAGINEQFF. The DNA of the CDR3 is TGTGCCAGCAGCGGGCACACAGGACTAGCGGGGATTAATGAGCAGTTCTTC. Filled out from reference TRBV9 and TRBJ2-1, the complete variable domain reads DSGVTQTPKHLITATGQRVTLRCSPRSGDLSVYWYQQSLDQGLQFLIQYYNGEERAKGNILERFSAQQFPDLHSELNLSSLELGDSALYFCASSGHTGLAGINEQFFGPGTRLTVL.

The chain couples TRBV19 to TRBJ1-5; D is possibly TRBD1 (5 bases). CDR3 length: 14 amino acids. V shed 9 bases and J shed 0 bases, with 12 bases lying between them. Germline CDR1 and CDR2: LNHDA and SQIVND (reference sequence). This CDR3 reads CASRKGYSNQPQHF. CDR3 DNA sequence: TGTGCCAGCAGAAAGGGGTATAGCAATCAGCCCCAGCATTTT. Full variable domain (rest looked up from reference TRBV19 and TRBJ1-5): DGGITQSPKYLFRKEGQNVTLSCEQNLNHDAMYWYRQDPGQGLRLIYYSQIVNDFQKGDIAEGYSVSREKKESFPLTVTSAQKNPTAFYLCASRKGYSNQPQHFGDGTRLSIL.

This clone is a singleton in its sample. The chain has TRBV9 and TRBJ2-1, with 9 bases aligning to TRBD2. The junction had 11 bases not matched to a gene; V was cut back by 4 bases and J by 9 bases. This CDR3 spans 15 amino acids. The germline V gene has CDR1 SGDLS and CDR2 YYNGEE. The CDR3 is CASSLRTSAETEQFF. CDR3 sequence (DNA): TGTGCCAGCAGCCTACGGACTAGCGCCGAGACTGAGCAGTTCTTC.

About this clone itself: This specimen includes other DNA sequences encoding the same CDR3. This chain links TRBV5-1 with TRBJ2-3, with TRBD1 matching 7 bases. Germline V lookup: CDR1 SGHRS, CDR2 YFSETQ. With 5 bases clipped from V and 0 bases from J, the junction kept 6 bases outside the gene matches. The CDR3 has 15 residues. CDR3 DNA: TGCGCCAGCAGGAGAGGGGGCTCTAGCACAGATACGCAGTATTTT. Residues: CASRRGGSSTDTQYF.

The CDR3 spells CATYGTSQLRQYF. In DNA, the CDR3 is TGTGCCACTTATGGGACAAGTCAATTGAGACAGTACTTC. The chain is built from TRBV19 and TRBJ2-7, with D possibly being TRBD1 (6 bases). Trimming stripped 10 bases from V and 10 bases from J, with 23 bases between. There are 13 residues in the CDR3. CDR1 LNHDA and CDR2 SQIVND come from the germline V gene (reference sequence).